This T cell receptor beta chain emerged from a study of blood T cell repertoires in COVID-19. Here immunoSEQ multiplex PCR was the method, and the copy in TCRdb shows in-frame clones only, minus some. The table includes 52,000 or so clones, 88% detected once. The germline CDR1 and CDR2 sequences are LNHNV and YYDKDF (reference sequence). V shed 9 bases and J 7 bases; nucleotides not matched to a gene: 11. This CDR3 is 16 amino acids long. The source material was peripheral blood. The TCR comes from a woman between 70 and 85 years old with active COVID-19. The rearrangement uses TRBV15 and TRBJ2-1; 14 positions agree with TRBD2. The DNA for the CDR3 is TGTGCCACGGACCGCGGGACTAGCGGGAGTACAAATGAGCAGTTCTTC. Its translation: CATDRGTSGSTNEQFF.